This T cell receptor beta chain was recorded in a study of blood T cell repertoires in COVID-19. Background on the study: From the United States, Italy and Spain came samples of acute and convalescent COVID-19. T cells, B-cell-depleted T cells, or PBMCs provided the cDNA or gDNA that served as material.

Authors' methods: By means of reference gene primer amplification, nucleated cell counts were estimated. The protocol was immunoSEQ multiplex PCR, while the TCRdb copy is restricted to in-frame clones and leaves out a portion. That table furnishes V, J and clone size, whereas the DNA furnished D and trimming. Of about 58,000 clones listed, 75% to 90% were seen once; the top ten hold approximately 14%. By share, this clone counts as large. This TCR derives from a woman aged 55-69 years with active COVID-19. Input material: peripheral blood.

The CDR3: CASSTNPNTGELFF. The DNA for the CDR3 is TGTGCCAGCAGCACAAACCCGAACACCGGGGAGCTGTTTTTT. The V gene is TRBV7-9, the J gene TRBJ2-2; D unclear. The CDR3 length is 14 residues. Germline CDR1 and CDR2: SEHNR and FQNEAQ (reference sequence). V lost 5 bases and J lost 0, with 7 bases in between.